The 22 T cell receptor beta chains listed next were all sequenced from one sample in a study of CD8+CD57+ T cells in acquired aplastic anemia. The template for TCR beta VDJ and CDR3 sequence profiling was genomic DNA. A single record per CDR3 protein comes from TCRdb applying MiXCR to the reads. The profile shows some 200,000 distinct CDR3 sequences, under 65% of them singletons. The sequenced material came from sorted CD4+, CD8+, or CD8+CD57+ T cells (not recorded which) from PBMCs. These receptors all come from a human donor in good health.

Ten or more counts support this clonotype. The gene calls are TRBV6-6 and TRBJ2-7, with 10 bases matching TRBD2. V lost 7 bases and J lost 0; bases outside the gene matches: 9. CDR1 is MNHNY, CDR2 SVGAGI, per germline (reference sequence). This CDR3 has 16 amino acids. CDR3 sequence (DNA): TGTGCCAGCAACCGTGCCTTAGCGGGAGGCTCCTACGAGCAGTACTTC. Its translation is CASNRALAGGSYEQYF.

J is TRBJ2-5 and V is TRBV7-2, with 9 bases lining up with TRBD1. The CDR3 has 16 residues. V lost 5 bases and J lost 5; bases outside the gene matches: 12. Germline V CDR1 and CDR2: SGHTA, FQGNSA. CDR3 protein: CASSRTAIGTGETQYF. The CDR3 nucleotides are TGTGCCAGCAGCCGTACCGCAATAGGGACAGGGGAGACCCAGTACTTC.

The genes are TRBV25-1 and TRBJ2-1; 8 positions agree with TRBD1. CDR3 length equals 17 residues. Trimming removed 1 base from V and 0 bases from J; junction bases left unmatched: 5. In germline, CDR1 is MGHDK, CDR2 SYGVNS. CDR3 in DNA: TGTGCCAGCAGTGAATTCGGGACAGGAAGCTCCTACAATGAGCAGTTCTTC. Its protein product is CASSEFGTGSSYNEQFF.

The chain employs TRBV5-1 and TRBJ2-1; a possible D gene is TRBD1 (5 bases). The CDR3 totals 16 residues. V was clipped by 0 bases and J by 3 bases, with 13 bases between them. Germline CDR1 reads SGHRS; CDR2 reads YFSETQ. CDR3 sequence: CASSLDPRVYYNEQFF. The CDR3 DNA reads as TGCGCCAGCAGCTTGGATCCCAGGGTGTACTACAATGAGCAGTTCTTC.

CDR3 DNA: TGTGCCAGTACGACAGGCTATAACAATGAGCAGTTCTTC. Translated: CASTTGYNNEQFF. This chain uses TRBV7-3 with TRBJ2-1; D may be TRBD1 (6 bases). The CDR3 consists of 13 residues. V was clipped by 9 bases and J by 5 bases, with 14 bases between them. The germline V gene has CDR1 SGHTA and CDR2 FQGTGA.

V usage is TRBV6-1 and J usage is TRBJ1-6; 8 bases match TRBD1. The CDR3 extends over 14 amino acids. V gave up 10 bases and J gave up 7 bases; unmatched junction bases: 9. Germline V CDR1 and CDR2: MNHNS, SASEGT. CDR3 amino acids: CATHSTGGNSPLHF. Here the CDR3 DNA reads TGTGCCACACATAGTACAGGGGGAAATTCACCCCTCCACTTT.

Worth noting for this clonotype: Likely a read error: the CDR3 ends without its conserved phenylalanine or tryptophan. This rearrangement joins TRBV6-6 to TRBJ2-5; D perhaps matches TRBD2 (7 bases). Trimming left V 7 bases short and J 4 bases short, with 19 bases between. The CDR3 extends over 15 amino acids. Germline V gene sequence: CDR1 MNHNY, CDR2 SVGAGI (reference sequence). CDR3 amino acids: CASKRGAWGGETQYL. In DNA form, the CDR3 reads TGTGCCAGCAAACGGGGGGCATGGGGTGGAGAGACCCAGTACCTC.

CDR3 sequence reads: CASSFGGLSSPLHF. CDR3 bases: TGTGCCAGCAGTTTTGGGGGGCTATCCTCACCCCTCCACTTT. The rearrangement links TRBV12-3 or TRBV12-4 to TRBJ1-6; the D gene is possibly TRBD1 (6 bases). The CDR3 has 14 amino acids. V was clipped by 3 bases and J by 10 bases, with 13 bases between them.

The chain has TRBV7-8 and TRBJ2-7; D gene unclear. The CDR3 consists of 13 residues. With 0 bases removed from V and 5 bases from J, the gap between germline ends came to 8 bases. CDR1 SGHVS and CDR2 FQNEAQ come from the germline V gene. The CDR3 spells CASSLALGNEQYF. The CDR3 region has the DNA TGTGCCAGCAGCTTAGCGTTGGGTAACGAGCAGTACTTC.

CDR3 nucleotide sequence: TGCAGTGCTAGAGTCGAAGCAAATACGCAGTATTTT. It is translated as CSARVEANTQYF. The chain combines TRBV20-1 with TRBJ2-3, with unresolved D. Looked up from germline, CDR1 is DFQATT and CDR2 is SNEGSKA (reference sequence). The V end lost 1 base, the J end lost 7 bases, and 9 bases lay between the germline ends. The CDR3 loop spans 12 amino acids.

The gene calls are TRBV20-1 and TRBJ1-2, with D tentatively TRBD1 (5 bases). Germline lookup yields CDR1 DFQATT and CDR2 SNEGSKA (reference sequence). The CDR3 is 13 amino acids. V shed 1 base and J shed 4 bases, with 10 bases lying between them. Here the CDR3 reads CSARAGEGYGYTF. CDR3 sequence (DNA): TGCAGTGCTAGAGCGGGGGAGGGCTATGGCTACACCTTC.

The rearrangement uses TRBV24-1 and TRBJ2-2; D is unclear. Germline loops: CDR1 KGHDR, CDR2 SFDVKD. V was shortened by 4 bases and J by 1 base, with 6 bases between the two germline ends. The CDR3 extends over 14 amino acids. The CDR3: CATSEGENTGELFF. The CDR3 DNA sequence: TGTGCCACCAGTGAAGGAGAGAACACCGGGGAGCTGTTTTTT.

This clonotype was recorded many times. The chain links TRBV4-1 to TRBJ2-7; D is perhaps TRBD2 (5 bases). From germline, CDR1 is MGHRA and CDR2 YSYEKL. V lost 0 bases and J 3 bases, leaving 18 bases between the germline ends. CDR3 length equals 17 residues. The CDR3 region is CASSQEGGHSFDYEQYF. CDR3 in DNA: TGCGCCAGCAGCCAAGAAGGAGGCCACAGTTTCGACTACGAGCAGTACTTC.

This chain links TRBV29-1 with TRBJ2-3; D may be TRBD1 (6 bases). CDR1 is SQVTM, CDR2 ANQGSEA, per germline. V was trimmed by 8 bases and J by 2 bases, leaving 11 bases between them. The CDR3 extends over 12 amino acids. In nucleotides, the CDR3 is TGCAGCACTGGACAGTTCACAGATACGCAGTATTTT. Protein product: CSTGQFTDTQYF.

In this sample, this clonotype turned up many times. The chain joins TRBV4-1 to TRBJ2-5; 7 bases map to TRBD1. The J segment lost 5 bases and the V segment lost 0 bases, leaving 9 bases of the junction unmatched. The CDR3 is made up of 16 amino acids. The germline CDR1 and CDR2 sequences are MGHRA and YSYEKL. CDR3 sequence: CASSQDAASGGETQYF. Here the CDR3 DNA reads TGCGCCAGCAGCCAAGACGCGGCTTCAGGGGGTGAGACCCAGTACTTC.

The CDR3 sequence is CASSAITGELFF. The CDR3 DNA is TGTGCCAGCAGCGCGATTACAGGGGAGCTGTTTTTT. J is TRBJ2-2 and V is TRBV9; no definite D call. The ends were cut back, 3 bases at V and 8 bases at J, with 8 bases in the middle. Germline CDR1 reads SGDLS; CDR2 reads YYNGEE. The CDR3 length is 12 residues. The full variable domain, with the rest looked up from reference TRBV9 and TRBJ2-2, is DSGVTQTPKHLITATGQRVTLRCSPRSGDLSVYWYQQSLDQGLQFLIQYYNGEERAKGNILERFSAQQFPDLHSELNLSSLELGDSALYFCASSAITGELFFGEGSRLTVL.

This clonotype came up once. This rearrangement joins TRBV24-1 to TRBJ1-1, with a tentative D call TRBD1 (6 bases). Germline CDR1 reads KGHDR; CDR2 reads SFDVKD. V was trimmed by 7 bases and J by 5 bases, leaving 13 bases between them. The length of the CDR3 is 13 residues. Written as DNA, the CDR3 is TGTGCCACCAGACCTACAGGGCTAACTGAAGCTTTCTTT. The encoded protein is CATRPTGLTEAFF.

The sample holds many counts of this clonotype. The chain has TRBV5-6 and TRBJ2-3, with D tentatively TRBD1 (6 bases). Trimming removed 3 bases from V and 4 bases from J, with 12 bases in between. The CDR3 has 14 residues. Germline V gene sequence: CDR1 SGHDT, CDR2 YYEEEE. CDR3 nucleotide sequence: TGTGCCAGCAGCTGGGGGACAATTTCAGATACGCAGTATTTT. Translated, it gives CASSWGTISDTQYF.

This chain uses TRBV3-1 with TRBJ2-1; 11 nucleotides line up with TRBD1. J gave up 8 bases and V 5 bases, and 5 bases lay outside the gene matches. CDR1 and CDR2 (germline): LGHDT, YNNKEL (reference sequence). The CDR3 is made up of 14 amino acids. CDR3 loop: CASSWTGGLDEQFF. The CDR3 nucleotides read TGTGCCAGCAGCTGGACAGGGGGCTTGGATGAGCAGTTCTTC.

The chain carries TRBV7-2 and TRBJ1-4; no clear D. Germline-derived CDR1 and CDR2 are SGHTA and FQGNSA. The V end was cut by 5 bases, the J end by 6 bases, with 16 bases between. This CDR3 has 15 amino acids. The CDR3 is CASSRRLQVDEKLFF. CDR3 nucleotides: TGTGCCAGCAGCCGACGGCTCCAAGTGGATGAAAAACTGTTTTTT.

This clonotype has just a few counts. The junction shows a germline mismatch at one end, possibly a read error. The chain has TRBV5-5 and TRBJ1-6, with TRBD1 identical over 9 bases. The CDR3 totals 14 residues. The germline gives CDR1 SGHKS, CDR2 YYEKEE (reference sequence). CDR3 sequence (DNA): TGCGCCAGCAGCCCATGGACAGGGGAATCACCCCTCCACTTT. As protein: CASSPWTGESPLHF. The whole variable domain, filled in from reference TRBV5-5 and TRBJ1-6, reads DAGVTQSPTHLIKTRGQQVTLRCSPISGHKSVSWYQQVLGQGPQFIFQYYEKEERGRGNFPDRFSARQFPNYSSELNVNALLLGDSALYLCASSPWTGESPLHFGNGTRLTVT.

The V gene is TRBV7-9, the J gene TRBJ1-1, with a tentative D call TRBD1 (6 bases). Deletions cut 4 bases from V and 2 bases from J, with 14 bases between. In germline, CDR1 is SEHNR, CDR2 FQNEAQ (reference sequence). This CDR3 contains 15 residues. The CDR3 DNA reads TGTGCCAGCAGCTCCAACTCGGGGGGCAACACTGAAGCTTTCTTT. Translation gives CASSSNSGGNTEAFF.